Reported below is one T cell receptor (beta chain). Here immunoSEQ multiplex PCR was the method, and the copy in TCRdb shows in-frame clones only, minus some. This sample has about 160,000 clones; more than 75% occur once, and the top ten carry 0.8% to 1.2%. The CDR3 has 17 amino acids. The ends were cut back, 0 bases at V and 1 base at J, with 15 bases in the middle. Germline values: CDR1 SGHDN, CDR2 FVKESK. These data come from a study of blood T cell repertoires in COVID-19. Study summary: Whether acute or convalescent, the COVID-19 samples came from the United States, Italy and Spain. PBMCs, B-cell-depleted T cells, or T cells provided the cDNA or gDNA that made up the material.

This chain connects TRBV14 to TRBJ2-5; D is ambiguous. The clonotype was recovered from a man aged 35-49 years with acute or convalescent COVID-19. Sequences were obtained from peripheral blood. Here the CDR3 DNA reads TGTGCCAGCAGCCAAGAGAGTAAAGCCCTAATCCAAGAGACCCAGTACTTC. This encodes CASSQESKALIQETQYF.